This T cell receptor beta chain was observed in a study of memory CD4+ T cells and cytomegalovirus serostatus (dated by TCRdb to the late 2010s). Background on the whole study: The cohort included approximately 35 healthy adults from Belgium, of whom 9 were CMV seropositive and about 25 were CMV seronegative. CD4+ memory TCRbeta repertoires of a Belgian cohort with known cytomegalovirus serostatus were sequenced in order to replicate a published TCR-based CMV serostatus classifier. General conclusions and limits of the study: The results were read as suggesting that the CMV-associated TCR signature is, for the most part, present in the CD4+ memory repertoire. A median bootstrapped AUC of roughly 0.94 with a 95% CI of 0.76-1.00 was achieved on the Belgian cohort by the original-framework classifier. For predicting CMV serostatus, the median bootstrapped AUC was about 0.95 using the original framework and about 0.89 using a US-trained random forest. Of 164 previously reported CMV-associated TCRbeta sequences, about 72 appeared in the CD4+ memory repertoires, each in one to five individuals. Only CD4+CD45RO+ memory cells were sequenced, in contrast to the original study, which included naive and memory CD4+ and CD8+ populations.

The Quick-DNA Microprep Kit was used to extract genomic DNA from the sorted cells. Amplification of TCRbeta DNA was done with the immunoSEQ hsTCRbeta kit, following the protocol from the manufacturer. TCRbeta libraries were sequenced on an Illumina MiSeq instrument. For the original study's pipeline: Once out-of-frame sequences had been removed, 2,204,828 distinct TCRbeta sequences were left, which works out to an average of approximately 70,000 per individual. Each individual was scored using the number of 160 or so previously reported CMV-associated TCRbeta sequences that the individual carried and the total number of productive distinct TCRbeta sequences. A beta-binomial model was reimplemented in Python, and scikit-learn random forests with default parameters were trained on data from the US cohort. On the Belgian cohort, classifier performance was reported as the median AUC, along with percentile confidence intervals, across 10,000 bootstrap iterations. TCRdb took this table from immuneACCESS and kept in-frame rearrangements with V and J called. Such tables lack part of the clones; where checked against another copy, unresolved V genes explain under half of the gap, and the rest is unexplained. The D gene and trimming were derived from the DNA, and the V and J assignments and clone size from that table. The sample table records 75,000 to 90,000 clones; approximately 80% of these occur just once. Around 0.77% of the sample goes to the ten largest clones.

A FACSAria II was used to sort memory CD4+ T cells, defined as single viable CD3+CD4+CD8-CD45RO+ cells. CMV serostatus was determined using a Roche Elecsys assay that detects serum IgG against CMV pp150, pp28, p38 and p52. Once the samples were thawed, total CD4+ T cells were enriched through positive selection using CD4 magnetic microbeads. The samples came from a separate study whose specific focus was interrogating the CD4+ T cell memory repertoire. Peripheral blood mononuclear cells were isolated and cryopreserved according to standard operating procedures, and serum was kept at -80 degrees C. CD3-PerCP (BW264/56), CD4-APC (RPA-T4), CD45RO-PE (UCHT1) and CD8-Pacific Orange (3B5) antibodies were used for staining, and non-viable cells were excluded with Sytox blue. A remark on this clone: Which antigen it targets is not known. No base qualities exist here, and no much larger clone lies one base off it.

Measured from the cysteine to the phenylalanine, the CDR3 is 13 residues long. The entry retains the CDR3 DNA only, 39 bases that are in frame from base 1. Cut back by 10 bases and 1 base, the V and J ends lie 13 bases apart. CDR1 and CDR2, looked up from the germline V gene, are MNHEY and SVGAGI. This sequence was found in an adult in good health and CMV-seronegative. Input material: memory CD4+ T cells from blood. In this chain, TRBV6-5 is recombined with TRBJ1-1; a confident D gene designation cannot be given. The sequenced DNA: TGTGCCACCACAGTGGCCCAGAACACTGAAGCTTTCTTT. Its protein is CATTVAQNTEAFF.